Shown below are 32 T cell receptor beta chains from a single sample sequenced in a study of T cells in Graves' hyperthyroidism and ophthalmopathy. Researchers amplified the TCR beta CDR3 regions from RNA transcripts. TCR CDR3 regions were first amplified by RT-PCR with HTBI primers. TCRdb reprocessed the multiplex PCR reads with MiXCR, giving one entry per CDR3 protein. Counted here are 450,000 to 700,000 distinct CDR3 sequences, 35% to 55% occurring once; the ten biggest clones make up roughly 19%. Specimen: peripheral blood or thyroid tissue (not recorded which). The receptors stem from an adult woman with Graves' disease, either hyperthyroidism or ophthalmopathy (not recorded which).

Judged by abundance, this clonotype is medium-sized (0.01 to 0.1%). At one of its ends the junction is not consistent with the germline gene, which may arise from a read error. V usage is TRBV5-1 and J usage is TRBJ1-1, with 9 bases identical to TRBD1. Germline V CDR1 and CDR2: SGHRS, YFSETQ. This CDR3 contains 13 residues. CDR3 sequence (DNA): TGTGCCAGCAGCTTAGACAGGGGGACTGAAGCTTTCTTT. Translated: CASSLDRGTEAFF.

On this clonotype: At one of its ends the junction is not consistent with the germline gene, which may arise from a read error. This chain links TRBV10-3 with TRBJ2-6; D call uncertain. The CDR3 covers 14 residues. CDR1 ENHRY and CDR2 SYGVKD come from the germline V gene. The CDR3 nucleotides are TGTGCCATCAGTGAGTCCTCGACGTCGGACCCTCTGGGTTTC. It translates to CAISESSTSDPLGF.

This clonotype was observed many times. The CDR3 region has the DNA TGTGCCAGCAGTACTCTAGCGGGAGGAGGAGAGACCCAGTACTTC. Translated: CASSTLAGGGETQYF. V is TRBV2 and J is TRBJ2-5; 11 positions agree with TRBD2. Trimming cost V 5 bases and J 4 bases; bases outside gene matches: 6. The length of the CDR3 is 15 residues. Germline CDR1 reads SNHLY; CDR2 reads FYNNEI.

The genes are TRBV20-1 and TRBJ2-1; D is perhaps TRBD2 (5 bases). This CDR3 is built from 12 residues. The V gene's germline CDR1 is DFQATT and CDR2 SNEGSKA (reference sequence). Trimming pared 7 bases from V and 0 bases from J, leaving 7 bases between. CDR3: CSGRPSYNEQFF. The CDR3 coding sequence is TGCAGTGGGAGGCCCTCCTACAATGAGCAGTTCTTC.

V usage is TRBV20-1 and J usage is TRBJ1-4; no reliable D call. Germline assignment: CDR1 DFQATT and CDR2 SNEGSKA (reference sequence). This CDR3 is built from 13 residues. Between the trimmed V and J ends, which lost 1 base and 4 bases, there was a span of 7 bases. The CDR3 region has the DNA TGCAGTGCTAGAGGGCGGGTTAATGAAAAACTGTTTTTT. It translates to CSARGRVNEKLFF.

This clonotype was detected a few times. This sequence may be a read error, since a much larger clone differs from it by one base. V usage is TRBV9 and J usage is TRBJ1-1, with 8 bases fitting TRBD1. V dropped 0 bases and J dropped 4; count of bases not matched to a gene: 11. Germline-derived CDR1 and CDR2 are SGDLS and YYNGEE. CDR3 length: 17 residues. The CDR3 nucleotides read TGTGCCAGCAGCGTAGGATCAGGGGGCCAGGGTTTCACTGAAGCTTTCTTT. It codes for CASSVGSGGQGFTEAFF.

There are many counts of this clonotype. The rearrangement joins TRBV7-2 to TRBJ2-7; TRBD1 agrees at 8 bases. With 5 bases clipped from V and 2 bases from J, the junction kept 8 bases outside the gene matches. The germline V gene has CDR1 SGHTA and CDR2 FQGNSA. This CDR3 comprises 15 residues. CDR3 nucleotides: TGTGCCAGCAGCCTACAGGGGGATGAAACCTACGAGCAGTACTTC. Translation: CASSLQGDETYEQYF.

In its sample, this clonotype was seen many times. This chain's CDR3 is CASSESSQAMKAFF. The DNA for the CDR3 is TGCGCCAGCAGTGAGTCGAGCCAGGCCATGAAAGCTTTCTTT. The chain is built from TRBV10-2 and TRBJ1-1, with unresolved D. The V gene lost 0 bases and the J gene lost 9 bases, with 14 bases spanning the gap. Germline V lookup: CDR1 WSHSY, CDR2 SAAADI. There are 14 residues in the CDR3.

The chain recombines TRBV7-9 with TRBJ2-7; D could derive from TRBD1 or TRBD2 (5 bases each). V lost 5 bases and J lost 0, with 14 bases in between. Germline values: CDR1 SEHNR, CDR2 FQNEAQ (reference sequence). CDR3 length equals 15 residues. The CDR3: CASSPEGIGSYEQYF. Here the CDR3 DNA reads TGTGCCAGCAGCCCCGAGGGGATAGGCTCCTACGAGCAGTACTTC.

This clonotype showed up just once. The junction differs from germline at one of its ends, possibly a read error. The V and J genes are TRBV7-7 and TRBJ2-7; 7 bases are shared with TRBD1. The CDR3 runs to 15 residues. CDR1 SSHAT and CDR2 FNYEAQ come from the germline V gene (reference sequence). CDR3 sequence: CASSPKGGSSYEQYF. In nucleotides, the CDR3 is TGTGCTAGCAGTCCCAAAGGGGGCAGCTCCTACGAGCAGTACTTC.

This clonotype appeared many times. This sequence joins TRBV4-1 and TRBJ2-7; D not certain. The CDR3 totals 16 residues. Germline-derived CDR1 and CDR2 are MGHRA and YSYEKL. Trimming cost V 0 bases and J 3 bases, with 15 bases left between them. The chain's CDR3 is CASSQDGWKGDYEQYF. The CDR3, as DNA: TGCGCCAGCAGCCAAGATGGGTGGAAGGGTGACTACGAGCAGTACTTC.

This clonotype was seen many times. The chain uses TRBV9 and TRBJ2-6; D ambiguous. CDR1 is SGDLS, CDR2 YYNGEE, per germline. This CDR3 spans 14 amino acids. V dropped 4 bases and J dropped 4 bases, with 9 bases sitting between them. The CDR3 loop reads CASSFPPGANVLTF. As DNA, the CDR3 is TGTGCCAGCAGCTTTCCTCCCGGGGCCAACGTCCTGACTTTC.

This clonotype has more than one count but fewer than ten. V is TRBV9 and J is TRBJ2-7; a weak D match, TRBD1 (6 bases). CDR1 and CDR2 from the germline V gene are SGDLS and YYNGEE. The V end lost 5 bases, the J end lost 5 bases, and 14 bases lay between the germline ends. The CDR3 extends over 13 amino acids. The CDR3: CASSFRGIDEQYF. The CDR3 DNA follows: TGTGCCAGCAGTTTCAGGGGAATCGACGAGCAGTACTTC.

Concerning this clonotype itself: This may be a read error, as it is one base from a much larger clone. This CDR3 reads CASSSDGAQYF. CDR3 sequence (DNA): TGTGCCAGCAGTTCGGACGGGGCCCAGTACTTC. The rearrangement links TRBV6-5 to TRBJ2-5; tentative D call: TRBD2 (5 bases). Deletions cut 4 bases from V and 9 bases from J, with 9 bases between. Germline V gene data show CDR1 as MNHEY and CDR2 as SVGAGI. The CDR3 is 11 residues long.

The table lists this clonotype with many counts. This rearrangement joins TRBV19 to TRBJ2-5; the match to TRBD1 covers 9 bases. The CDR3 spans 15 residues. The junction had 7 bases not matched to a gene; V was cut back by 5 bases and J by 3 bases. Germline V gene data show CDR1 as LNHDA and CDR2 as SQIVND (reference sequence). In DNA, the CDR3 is TGTGCCAGTAGTGCCGAACAGGGGGCGGAAGAGACCCAGTACTTC. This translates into CASSAEQGAEETQYF.

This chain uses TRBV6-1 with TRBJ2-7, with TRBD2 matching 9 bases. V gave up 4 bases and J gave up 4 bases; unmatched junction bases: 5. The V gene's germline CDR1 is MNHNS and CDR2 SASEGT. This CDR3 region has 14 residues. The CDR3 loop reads CASSGLADGYEQYF. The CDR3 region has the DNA TGTGCCAGCAGTGGACTAGCGGACGGATACGAGCAGTACTTC.

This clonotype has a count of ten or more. The CDR3 sequence: CSASIGNRGGEKLFF. CDR3 DNA: TGCAGTGCTAGCATAGGCAACAGGGGAGGAGAAAAACTGTTTTTT. The chain employs TRBV20-1 and TRBJ1-4; TRBD1 agrees at 7 bases. CDR3 size: 15 residues. V dropped 3 bases and J dropped 8; count of bases not matched to a gene: 12. In germline, CDR1 is DFQATT, CDR2 SNEGSKA (reference sequence).

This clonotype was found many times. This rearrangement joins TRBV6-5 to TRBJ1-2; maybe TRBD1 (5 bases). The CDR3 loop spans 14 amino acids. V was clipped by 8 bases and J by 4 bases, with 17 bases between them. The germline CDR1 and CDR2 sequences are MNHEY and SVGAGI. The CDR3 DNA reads TGTGCCAGCGGGTTGGGGGAGGGGAGCTATGGCTACACCTTC. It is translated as CASGLGEGSYGYTF.

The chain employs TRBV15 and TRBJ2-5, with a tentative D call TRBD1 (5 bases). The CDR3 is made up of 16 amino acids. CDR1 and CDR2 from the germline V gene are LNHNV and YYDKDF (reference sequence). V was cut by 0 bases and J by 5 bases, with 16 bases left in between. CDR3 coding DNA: TGTGCCACCAGCAGAGATCAAAGGGGTGGCCAGGAGACCCAGTACTTC. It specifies CATSRDQRGGQETQYF. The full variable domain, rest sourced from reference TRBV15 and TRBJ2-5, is DAMVIQNPRYQVTQFGKPVTLSCSQTLNHNVMYWYQQKSSQAPKLLFHYYDKDFNNEADTPDNFQSRRPNTSFCFLDIRSPGLGDTAMYLCATSRDQRGGQETQYFGPGTRLLVL.

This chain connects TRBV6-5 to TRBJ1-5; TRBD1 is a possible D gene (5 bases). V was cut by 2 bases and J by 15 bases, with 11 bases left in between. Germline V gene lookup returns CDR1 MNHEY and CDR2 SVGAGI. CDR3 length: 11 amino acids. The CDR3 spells CASSYAGAVHF. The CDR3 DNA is TGTGCCAGCAGTTACGCCGGGGCGGTGCATTTT.

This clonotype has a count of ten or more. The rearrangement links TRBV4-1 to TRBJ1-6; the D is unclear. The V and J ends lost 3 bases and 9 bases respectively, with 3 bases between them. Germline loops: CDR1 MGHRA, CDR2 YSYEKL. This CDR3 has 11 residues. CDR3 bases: TGCGCCAGCAGCCAGACTTCACCCCTCCACTTT. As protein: CASSQTSPLHF.

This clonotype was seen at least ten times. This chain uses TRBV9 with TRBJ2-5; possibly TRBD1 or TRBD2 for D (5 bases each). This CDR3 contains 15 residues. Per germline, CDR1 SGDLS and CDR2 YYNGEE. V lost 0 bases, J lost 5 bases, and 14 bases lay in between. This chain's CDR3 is CASSVAGGARETQYF. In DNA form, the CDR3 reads TGTGCCAGCAGCGTAGCTGGGGGAGCGAGGGAGACCCAGTACTTC.

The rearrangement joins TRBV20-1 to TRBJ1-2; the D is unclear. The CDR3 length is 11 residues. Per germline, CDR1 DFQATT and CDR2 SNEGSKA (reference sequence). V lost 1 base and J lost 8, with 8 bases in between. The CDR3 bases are TGCAGTGCTAGAGTTTTTAGCGGCTACACCTTC. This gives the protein CSARVFSGYTF.

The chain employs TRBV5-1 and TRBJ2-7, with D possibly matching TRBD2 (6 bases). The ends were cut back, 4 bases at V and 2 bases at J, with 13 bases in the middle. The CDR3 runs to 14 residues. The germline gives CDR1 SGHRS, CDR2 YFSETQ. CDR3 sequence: CASSEAGRAYEQYF. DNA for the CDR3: TGCGCCAGCAGCGAGGCGGGAAGGGCCTACGAGCAGTACTTC.

The CDR3 DNA reads as TGTGCCAGCAGCACCCGGGACACTTACAATGAGCAGTTCTTC. It specifies CASSTRDTYNEQFF. The chain uses TRBV7-2 and TRBJ2-5; TRBD1 is a possible D gene (6 bases). The DNA matches TRBJ2-1 better at its end, which makes the J call doubtful. The CDR3 runs to 14 residues. Per the germline V gene, CDR1 is SGHTA and CDR2 is FQGNSA.

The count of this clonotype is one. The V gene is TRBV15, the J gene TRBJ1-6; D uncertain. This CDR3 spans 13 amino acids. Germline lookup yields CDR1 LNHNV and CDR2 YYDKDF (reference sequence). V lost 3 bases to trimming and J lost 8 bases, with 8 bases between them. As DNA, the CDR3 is TGTGCCACCAGCAGGGACGGTTATTCACCCCTCCACTTT. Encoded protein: CATSRDGYSPLHF.

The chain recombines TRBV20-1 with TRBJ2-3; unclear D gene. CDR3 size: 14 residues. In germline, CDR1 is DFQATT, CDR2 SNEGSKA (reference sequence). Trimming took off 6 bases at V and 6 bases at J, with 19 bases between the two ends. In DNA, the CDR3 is TGCAGTGCCTCTGGCGTTCGAGAGTTGGATACGCAGTATTTT. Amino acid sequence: CSASGVRELDTQYF.

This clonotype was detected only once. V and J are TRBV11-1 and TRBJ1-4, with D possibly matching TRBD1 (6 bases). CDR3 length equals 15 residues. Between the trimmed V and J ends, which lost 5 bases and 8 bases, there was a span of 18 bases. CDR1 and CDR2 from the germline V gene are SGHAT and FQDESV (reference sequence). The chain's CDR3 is CASSHLGQAEEKLFF. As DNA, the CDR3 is TGTGCCAGCAGCCATCTGGGACAAGCGGAAGAAAAACTGTTTTTT.

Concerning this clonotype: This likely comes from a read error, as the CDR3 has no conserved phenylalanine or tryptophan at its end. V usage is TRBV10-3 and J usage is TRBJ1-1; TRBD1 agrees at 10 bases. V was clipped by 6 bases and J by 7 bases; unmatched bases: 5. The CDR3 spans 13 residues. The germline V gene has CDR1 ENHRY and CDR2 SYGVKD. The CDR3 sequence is CAISEDRGFEAFL. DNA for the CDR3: TGTGCCATCAGCGAGGACAGGGGGTTTGAAGCTTTCCTT.

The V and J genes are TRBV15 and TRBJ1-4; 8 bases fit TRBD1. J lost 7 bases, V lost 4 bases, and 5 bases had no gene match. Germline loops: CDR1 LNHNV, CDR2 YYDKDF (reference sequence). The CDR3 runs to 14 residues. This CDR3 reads CATSTTGDVEKLFF. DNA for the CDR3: TGTGCCACCAGCACGACAGGGGATGTTGAAAAACTGTTTTTT.

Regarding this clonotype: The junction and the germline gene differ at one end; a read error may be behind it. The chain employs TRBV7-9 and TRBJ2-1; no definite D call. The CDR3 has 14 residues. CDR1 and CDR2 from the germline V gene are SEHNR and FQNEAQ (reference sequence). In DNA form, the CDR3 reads TGTGCCAGCAGTGAGATTGGGGAATACAATGAGCAGTCCTTC. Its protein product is CASSEIGEYNEQSF.

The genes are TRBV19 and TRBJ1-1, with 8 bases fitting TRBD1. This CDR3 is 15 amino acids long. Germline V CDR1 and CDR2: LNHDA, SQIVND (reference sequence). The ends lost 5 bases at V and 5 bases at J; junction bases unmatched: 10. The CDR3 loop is CASSPRRQGQTEAFF. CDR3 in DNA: TGTGCCAGTAGTCCCCGGAGACAGGGGCAAACTGAAGCTTTCTTT.